Listed here is a single T cell receptor (beta chain). The antigen is undetermined. This record belongs to a study of T cells in localized non-small cell lung cancer. Germline CDR1 and CDR2: SEHNR and FQNEAQ (reference sequence). The CDR3 totals 14 residues. V lost 4 bases and J lost 7, with 14 bases in between. Study-wide results and limits: Longer overall survival accompanied higher blood T cell density. Maximal T cell clonality occurred in uninvolved adjacent lung, with tumor ranking below it. Adjacent lung tissue had a median roughly 52 of the top 100 clones found in the tumor.

Method: immunoSEQ multiplex PCR; TCRdb's copy keeps in-frame clones and lacks some. This table holds 55,000 or so clones, around three quarters found once. The chain combines TRBV7-9 with TRBJ2-1, with TRBD2 as a possible D gene (6 bases). Sequencing used PBMCs, obtained before any cancer treatment. The sequence was collected from a woman aged 40-69 years with stage II lung adenocarcinoma. CDR3 nucleotide sequence: TGTGCCAGCAGCTCGCGGACTGGGAGGAATGAGCAGTTCTTC. Its protein is CASSSRTGRNEQFF.